This TCR beta chain was recovered during a study of blood T cell repertoires in COVID-19. J was trimmed by 3 bases and V by 5 bases; bases with no gene match: 8. Germline loops: CDR1 SGHTA, CDR2 FQGNSA. The CDR3 has 16 amino acids. As processed by the authors: Scientists estimated how many nucleated cells there were by amplifying reference gene primers. The protocol was immunoSEQ multiplex PCR, while the TCRdb copy is restricted to in-frame clones and leaves out a portion. V, J and clone size are those of that table, while D and trimming were read from the DNA. The repertoire consists of approximately 250,000 clones, with 70% to 90% occurring once and the leading ten covering 2% to 2.5%. Membership in each cohort depended on participant-reported clinical history.

The V call is TRBV7-2, the J call TRBJ2-1, with TRBD1 identical over 9 bases. The receptor's source is a woman between 55 and 75 years old in a cohort exposed to, infected with or recovered from COVID-19 (not recorded which). Source material: PBMCs or T cells enriched from blood (not recorded which). The CDR3 sequence: CASSPPGQGIYNEQFF. The CDR3 DNA follows: TGTGCCAGCAGCCCTCCGGGACAGGGAATCTACAATGAGCAGTTCTTC.